Detailed here is one T cell receptor beta chain. Original methodology: Reference gene primer amplification in the assay estimated nucleated cell counts. Using immunoSEQ multiplex PCR, the repertoire was profiled, and TCRdb retains in-frame clones only, with some absent. V, J and clone size reflect that table, while D and trimming were determined from the DNA. The table has roughly 250,000 clones, about 81% seen once. This specimen comes from a study of blood T cell repertoires in COVID-19. Study background: Sources were T cells, B-cell-depleted T cells, or PBMCs; the material itself was cDNA or gDNA.

Germline V gene data show CDR1 as SGHTA and CDR2 as FQGNSA. This CDR3 contains 15 residues. Trimming took off 4 bases at V and 2 bases at J, with 12 bases between the two ends. This clonotype was sampled from a woman aged 60-70 years with active or convalescent COVID-19. The J gene is TRBJ1-3, the V gene TRBV7-2; no definite D call. The specimen was peripheral blood. CDR3 in DNA: TGTGCCAGCAGCTCCCCCATCGGGGCTGGAAACACCATATATTTT. It is translated as CASSSPIGAGNTIYF.